The 8 T cell receptor beta chains given below trace back to one sample, sequenced in a study of blood T cell repertoires in COVID-19. Clones were sequenced by immunoSEQ multiplex PCR, and TCRdb holds only the in-frame ones, with some missing. Among 200,000 to 250,000 clones listed, 88% were seen once. Sequencing used peripheral blood. These TCRs come from a man in his 70s with acute or convalescent COVID-19.

This sequence joins TRBV9 and TRBJ2-7; TRBD1 aligns across 7 bases. Germline CDR1 is SGDLS and CDR2 is YYNGEE. V lost 0 bases, J lost 3 bases, and 6 bases stayed unmatched. This CDR3 spans 15 amino acids. The CDR3 region is CASSVDSGQFYEQYF. DNA of the CDR3: TGTGCCAGCAGCGTAGATTCGGGACAGTTCTACGAGCAGTACTTC.

The chain links TRBV6-6 to TRBJ2-7; TRBD2 matches at 12 bases. The CDR3 is 21 amino acids. Trimming cost V 6 bases and J 0 bases; bases outside gene matches: 21. The germline V gene encodes CDR1 MNHNY and CDR2 SVGAGI (reference sequence). The CDR3 DNA sequence: TGTGCCAGCAGCCACCGGAGGGCAACCGGGACTAGCGGGTCCCACTCCTACGAGCAGTACTTC. Translated, it gives CASSHRRATGTSGSHSYEQYF.

This clone was detected once. The J gene is TRBJ2-7, the V gene TRBV12-3 or TRBV12-4, with D possibly being TRBD2 (7 bases). CDR3 size: 12 residues. Trimming shortened V by 8 bases and J by 7 bases, and 15 bases separated the two germline ends. CDR3 bases: TGTGCCAGCGGGTTAGGGGGAGGGGAGCAGTACTTC. Translation gives CASGLGGGEQYF.

The chain couples TRBV5-1 to TRBJ1-1, with D possibly TRBD1 on 6 matching bases. This CDR3 comprises 14 residues. The V end was cut by 4 bases, the J end by 4 bases, with 14 bases between. The germline CDR1 and CDR2 sequences are SGHRS and YFSETQ. The DNA of the CDR3 is TGCGCCAGCAGCCCCAGGGGCTTTAGCACTGAAGCTTTCTTT. Amino acid sequence: CASSPRGFSTEAFF.

This sequence joins TRBV2 and TRBJ1-6; weak D call: TRBD1 (5 bases). This CDR3 region has 14 residues. The V gene's germline CDR1 is SNHLY and CDR2 FYNNEI. V was pared by 5 bases and J by 6 bases, with 11 bases between. The CDR3 coding sequence is TGTGCCAGCAGTACAGGACCGGGTAATTCACCCCTCCACTTT. The encoded protein is CASSTGPGNSPLHF.

J is TRBJ2-7 and V is TRBV28, with 9 nucleotides matching TRBD1. The germline V gene has CDR1 MDHEN and CDR2 SYDVKM. V lost 4 bases, J lost 4 bases, and 11 bases stayed unmatched. There are 16 residues in the CDR3. The CDR3 DNA follows: TGTGCCAGCAGTTCCTTGGCCGGGACAGGGTCATACGAGCAGTACTTC. This translates into CASSSLAGTGSYEQYF.

The V and J genes are TRBV19 and TRBJ2-2, with 10 bases identical to TRBD1. The junction had 14 bases not matched to a gene; V was cut back by 10 bases and J by 6 bases. This CDR3 contains 16 residues. The germline V gene encodes CDR1 LNHDA and CDR2 SQIVND (reference sequence). Here the CDR3 reads CATHRGQGTTAGELFF. The CDR3, as DNA: TGTGCCACCCACCGGGGACAGGGGACAACCGCCGGGGAGCTGTTTTTT.

This CDR3 reads CASSLGQGETQYF. The CDR3 DNA is TGTGCCAGCAGCCTAGGACAGGGGGAGACCCAGTACTTC. This chain links TRBV7-2 with TRBJ2-5; 9 bases line up with TRBD1. CDR1 and CDR2 from the germline V gene are SGHTA and FQGNSA. The CDR3 runs 13 residues. V trimming: 5 bases; J trimming: 5 bases; junction bases outside the gene matches: 3. Using reference TRBV7-2 and TRBJ2-5 for the parts outside the CDR3, the full variable domain is GAGVSQSPSNKVTEKGKDVELRCDPISGHTALYWYRQSLGQGLEFLIYFQGNSAPDKSGLPSDRFSAERTGGSVSTLTIQRTQQEDSAVYLCASSLGQGETQYFGPGTRLLVL.